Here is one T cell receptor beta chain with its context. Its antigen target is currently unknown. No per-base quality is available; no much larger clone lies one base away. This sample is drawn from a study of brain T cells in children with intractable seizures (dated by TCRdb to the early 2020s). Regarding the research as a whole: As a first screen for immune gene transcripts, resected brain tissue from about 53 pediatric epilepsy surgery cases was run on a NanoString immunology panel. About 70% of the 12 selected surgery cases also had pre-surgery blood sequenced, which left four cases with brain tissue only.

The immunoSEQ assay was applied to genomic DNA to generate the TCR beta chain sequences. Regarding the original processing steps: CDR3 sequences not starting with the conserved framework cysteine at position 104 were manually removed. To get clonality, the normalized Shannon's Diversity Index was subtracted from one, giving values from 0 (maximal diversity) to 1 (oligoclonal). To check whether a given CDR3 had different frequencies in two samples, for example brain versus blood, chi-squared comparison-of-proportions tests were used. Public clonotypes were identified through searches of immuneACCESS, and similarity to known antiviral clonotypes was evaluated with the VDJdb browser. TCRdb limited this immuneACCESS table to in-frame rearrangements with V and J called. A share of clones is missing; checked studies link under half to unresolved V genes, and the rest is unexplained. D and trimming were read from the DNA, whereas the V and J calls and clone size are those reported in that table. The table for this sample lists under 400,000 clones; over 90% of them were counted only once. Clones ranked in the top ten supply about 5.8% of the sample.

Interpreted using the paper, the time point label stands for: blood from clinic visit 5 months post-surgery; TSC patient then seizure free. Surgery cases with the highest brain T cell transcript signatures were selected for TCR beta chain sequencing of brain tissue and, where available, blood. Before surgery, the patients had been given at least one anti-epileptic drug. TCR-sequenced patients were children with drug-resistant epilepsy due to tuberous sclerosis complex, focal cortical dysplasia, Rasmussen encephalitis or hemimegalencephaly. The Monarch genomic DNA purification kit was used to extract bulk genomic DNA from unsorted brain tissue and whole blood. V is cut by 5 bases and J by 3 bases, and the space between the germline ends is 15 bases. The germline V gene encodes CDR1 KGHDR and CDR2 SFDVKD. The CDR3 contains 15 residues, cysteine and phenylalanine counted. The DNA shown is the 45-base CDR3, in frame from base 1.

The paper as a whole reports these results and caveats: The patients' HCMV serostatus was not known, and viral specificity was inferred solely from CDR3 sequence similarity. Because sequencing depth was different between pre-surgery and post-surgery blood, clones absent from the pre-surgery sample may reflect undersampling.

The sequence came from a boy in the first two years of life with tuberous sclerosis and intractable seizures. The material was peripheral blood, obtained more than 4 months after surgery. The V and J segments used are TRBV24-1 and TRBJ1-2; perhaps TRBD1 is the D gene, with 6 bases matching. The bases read TGTGCCACCAGTGGGGGGCGGGGCTCCGACTATGGCTACACCTTC. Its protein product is CATSGGRGSDYGYTF.